Below are 25 T cell receptor beta chains sequenced from a single sample in a study of Graves' ophthalmopathy and Graves' hyperthyroidism. The TCR beta CDR3 regions underwent amplification from RNA transcripts. The first-round RT-PCR employed HTBI primers together with the Qiagen OneStep RT-PCR kit. A multiplex PCR was then performed as the second round. MiXCR, run by TCRdb on the multiplex PCR reads, gives a single entry per CDR3 protein. Among 1 million to 1.3 million distinct CDR3 sequences, about 40% were seen once, and the ten largest hold 11%. Specimen: peripheral blood or thyroid tissue (not recorded which). Source of these receptors: an adult man with Graves' hyperthyroidism.

This clonotype was seen repeatedly, ten times or more. The chain joins TRBV5-6 to TRBJ1-6; D gene unclear. The CDR3 runs 13 residues. CDR1 is SGHDT and CDR2 is YYEEEE in the germline V gene. Deletions cut 0 bases from V and 7 bases from J, with 5 bases between. CDR3 residues: CASSLDSNSPLHF. CDR3 DNA: TGTGCCAGCAGCTTGGACAGCAATTCACCCCTCCACTTT.

The V call is TRBV7-9, the J call TRBJ1-1; TRBD1 matches 11 bases. Losses at the gene ends were 1 base for V and 6 bases for J; bases not matched to a gene: 7. Germline CDR1 SEHNR, CDR2 FQNEAQ (reference sequence). The CDR3 is 16 residues long. For the CDR3, the DNA is TGTGCCAGCAGCTTAGGGGACAGGGGGTCGGGCGCTGAAGCTTTCTTT. Translating it yields CASSLGDRGSGAEAFF. The full variable domain, its missing parts supplied by reference TRBV7-9 and TRBJ1-1, is DTGVSQNPRHKITKRGQNVTFRCDPISEHNRLYWYRQTLGQGPEFLTYFQNEAQLEKSRLLSDRFSAERPKGSFSTLEIQRTEQGDSAMYLCASSLGDRGSGAEAFFGQGTRLTVV.

This clonotype was detected only a few times. The rearrangement joins TRBV10-3 to TRBJ2-7; no clear D. Trimming took off 2 bases at V and 0 bases at J, with 14 bases between the two ends. CDR3 length: 16 residues. CDR1 and CDR2 from the germline V gene are ENHRY and SYGVKD. The CDR3 region has the DNA TGTGCCATCAGTGAGAAAGGCGGAGTCGGCTCCTACGAGCAGTACTTC. It translates to CAISEKGGVGSYEQYF.

Regarding this clonotype: It may be a read error: a sequence one base away is much more abundant. The chain employs TRBV25-1 and TRBJ2-5; D is possibly TRBD1 (5 bases). Germline values: CDR1 MGHDK, CDR2 SYGVNS. CDR3 size: 15 residues. With 5 bases removed from V and 4 bases from J, the gap between germline ends came to 17 bases. The CDR3 loop is CASSHGFAQGETQYF. CDR3 in DNA: TGTGCCAGCAGTCACGGTTTCGCCCAGGGAGAGACCCAGTACTTC.

To note about this clonotype: The junction departs from the called germline gene at one end, perhaps through a read error. V is TRBV7-2 and J is TRBJ2-7, with 8 bases matching TRBD2. CDR1 and CDR2 (germline): SGHTA, FQGNSA. The CDR3 length is 15 residues. The CDR3 region is CASSTSGGIGYEQYF. The DNA of the CDR3 is TGTGCTAGCAGCACATCGGGAGGGATAGGCTACGAGCAGTACTTC.

Many counts were recorded for this clonotype. The chain combines TRBV9 with TRBJ2-7; TRBD1 is a possible D gene (6 bases). CDR3 length: 15 amino acids. Between the trimmed V and J ends, which lost 0 bases and 2 bases, there was a span of 12 bases. The germline V gene has CDR1 SGDLS and CDR2 YYNGEE. CDR3 DNA: TGTGCCAGCAGCGTAGATGGGGGCGGAACCTACGAGCAGTACTTC. It is translated as CASSVDGGGTYEQYF.

This clonotype has a handful of counts. The chain has TRBV2 and TRBJ1-2; TRBD1 agrees at 12 bases. J lost 8 bases, V lost 10 bases, and 8 bases had no gene match. This CDR3 has 13 amino acids. From germline, CDR1 is SNHLY and CDR2 FYNNEI. CDR3 coding DNA: TGTGCCACCTCGGGACAGGGGGCTTGGGGCTACACCTTC. Amino acids: CATSGQGAWGYTF.

The chain carries TRBV29-1 and TRBJ2-7; D tentatively reads TRBD1 or TRBD2 (5 bases each). The V and J ends lost 8 bases and 2 bases respectively, with 13 bases between them. The V gene's germline CDR1 is SQVTM and CDR2 ANQGSEA. The CDR3 totals 12 residues. CDR3 nucleotides: TGCAGCTTGAGGGGTTACCCCTACGAGCAGTACTTC. Translation: CSLRGYPYEQYF.

This clonotype was counted at least ten times. This sequence joins TRBV29-1 and TRBJ1-4, with D perhaps TRBD1 (5 bases). The CDR3 has 14 amino acids. V lost 3 bases, J lost 8 bases, and 16 bases lay in between. Germline values: CDR1 SQVTM, CDR2 ANQGSEA. CDR3 residues: CSVDGGAVGEKLFF. The CDR3 DNA follows: TGCAGCGTTGATGGAGGGGCGGTTGGCGAAAAACTGTTTTTT.

The chain joins TRBV29-1 to TRBJ1-2; tentatively, D is TRBD1 (5 bases). The CDR3 length is 11 residues. Between the trimmed V and J ends, which lost 3 bases and 7 bases, there was a span of 9 bases. The germline V gene has CDR1 SQVTM and CDR2 ANQGSEA. The CDR3: CSVDTGGGYTF. The CDR3 nucleotides read TGCAGCGTTGATACGGGGGGTGGCTACACCTTC.

As regards this clonotype: This may be a read error, as it is one base from a much larger clone. The V call is TRBV12-3 or TRBV12-4, the J call TRBJ2-5, with 12 positions matching TRBD2. The CDR3 length is 17 residues. V was pared by 6 bases and J by 4 bases, with 12 bases of the junction left unmatched. CDR3 residues: CASSLSPLAGGRETQYF. The DNA of the CDR3 is TGTGCCAGCAGCCTTTCCCCTCTAGCGGGAGGGCGAGAGACCCAGTACTTC.

This clonotype was counted at least ten times. V is TRBV5-4 and J is TRBJ2-7; 13 bases fit TRBD2. CDR1 SGHNT and CDR2 YYREEE come from the germline V gene (reference sequence). The CDR3 sequence is 14 residues long. Trimming removed 2 bases from V and 7 bases from J; junction bases left unmatched: 3. Here the CDR3 DNA reads TGTGCCAGCAGCTTACTGGGACTAGCGGGAGAGCAGTACTTC. Its translation is CASSLLGLAGEQYF.

This clonotype was counted ten times or more. This chain connects TRBV7-9 to TRBJ2-6; D gene unclear. V was cut by 7 bases and J by 2 bases, with 9 bases left in between. CDR1 SEHNR and CDR2 FQNEAQ come from the germline V gene (reference sequence). This CDR3 is built from 14 residues. The CDR3 loop reads CASINTTGANVLTF. The CDR3 nucleotides read TGTGCCAGCATTAACACCACTGGGGCCAACGTCCTGACTTTC.

This clonotype has a single count. The V and J genes are TRBV7-7 and TRBJ1-5, with TRBD1 matching 11 bases. This CDR3 is built from 18 residues. V was clipped by 1 base and J by 1 base; unmatched bases: 6. Germline CDR1 reads SSHAT; CDR2 reads FNYEAQ (reference sequence). This chain's CDR3 is CASSLGQDRGRSNQPQHF. CDR3 DNA sequence: TGTGCCAGCAGCTTAGGGCAGGACAGGGGGCGAAGCAATCAGCCCCAGCATTTT.

As regards this clonotype: This may come from a read error, since a much larger clone is one base off. This sequence joins TRBV15 and TRBJ2-7; 10 bases are shared with TRBD2. The CDR3 contains 17 residues. The J segment lost 12 bases and the V segment lost 0 bases, leaving 17 bases of the junction unmatched. CDR1 is LNHNV, CDR2 YYDKDF, per germline (reference sequence). In DNA, the CDR3 is TGTGCCACCAGCAGAGATGGCGGAGGTAGCGGGGGGCATCCCTTGTACTTC. It encodes CATSRDGGGSGGHPLYF.

This clonotype was detected many times. The J gene is TRBJ1-6, the V gene TRBV6-6; TRBD1 matches at 7 bases. CDR1 and CDR2 from the germline V gene are MNHNY and SVGAGI (reference sequence). The length of the CDR3 is 15 residues. V trimming: 5 bases; J trimming: 6 bases; junction bases outside the gene matches: 7. The CDR3 region has the DNA TGTGCCAGCAGTCCCAAGACAGGGAGTAATTCACCCCTCCACTTT. Encoded protein: CASSPKTGSNSPLHF.

This clonotype was recorded at least ten times. DNA for the CDR3: TGTGCCAGCAGCCCATTCGGGGGGGCGTGGACGGTGGCTGAAGCTTTCTTT. Translating gives CASSPFGGAWTVAEAFF. V and J are TRBV12-3 or TRBV12-4 and TRBJ1-1; perhaps TRBD1 as D (6 bases). The CDR3 has 17 residues. Trimming left V 6 bases short and J 6 bases short, with 26 bases between.

The CDR3 sequence is CAISATGFYEQYF. As DNA, the CDR3 is TGTGCCATCAGTGCGACAGGGTTCTACGAGCAGTACTTC. The chain has TRBV10-3 and TRBJ2-7; the match to TRBD1 covers 7 bases. CDR1 ENHRY and CDR2 SYGVKD come from the germline V gene. The CDR3 runs 13 residues. V was pared by 4 bases and J by 3 bases, with 3 bases of the junction left unmatched.

This clonotype was picked up many times. The junction departs from the called germline gene at one end, perhaps through a read error. This sequence joins TRBV29-1 and TRBJ1-1; D might be TRBD1 (6 bases). Germline lookup yields CDR1 SQVTM and CDR2 ANQGSEA. The CDR3 length is 14 residues. The CDR3 loop is CSVEVGGRGTEAFF. The CDR3 nucleotides are TGCAGCGTGGAAGTGGGGGGCCGGGGCACTGAAGCTTTCTTT.

As concerns this clonotype: This may arise from a read error, as a much more abundant clone is one base away. The chain employs TRBV2 and TRBJ1-1, with D possibly being TRBD1 (5 bases). Germline loops: CDR1 SNHLY, CDR2 FYNNEI. The CDR3 spans 13 residues. This chain's CDR3 is CASRKTENTEASF. Written as DNA, the CDR3 is TGTGCCAGCAGGAAGACAGAGAACACTGAAGCTTCCTTT.

The CDR3 nucleotides are TGTGCCAGCAGTGCTAGCAGGGCTGGCACCGGGGAGCTGTTTTTT. This sequence encodes CASSASRAGTGELFF. The rearrangement joins TRBV6-5 to TRBJ2-2; D may match TRBD1 or TRBD2 (5 bases each). V was clipped by 5 bases and J by 4 bases, with 14 bases between them. The length of the CDR3 is 15 residues. The germline V gene has CDR1 MNHEY and CDR2 SVGAGI.

Only one count was recorded for this clonotype. This chain links TRBV10-3 with TRBJ1-1; TRBD1 aligns across 7 bases. The CDR3 consists of 14 residues. The germline V gene has CDR1 ENHRY and CDR2 SYGVKD. The V and J ends lost 3 bases and 4 bases, in that order; junction bases with no gene match: 5. The CDR3 DNA reads as TGTGCCATCAGTGACACAGGGGATTTCACTGAAGCTTTCTTT. Translation gives CAISDTGDFTEAFF.

This clonotype was counted once. The V call is TRBV5-4, the J call TRBJ2-7, with 11 positions matching TRBD2. CDR1 SGHNT and CDR2 YYREEE come from the germline V gene (reference sequence). The CDR3 is 15 residues long. V dropped 0 bases and J dropped 5; count of bases not matched to a gene: 4. As DNA, the CDR3 is TGTGCCAGCAGCTTGGAACTAGCGGGAGTTAACGAGCAGTACTTC. It is translated as CASSLELAGVNEQYF.

This clonotype occurred many times. J is TRBJ2-7 and V is TRBV6-5; no firm D call. V was trimmed by 4 bases and J by 6 bases, leaving 10 bases between them. CDR1 and CDR2 (germline): MNHEY, SVGAGI. CDR3 length: 12 amino acids. CDR3 DNA sequence: TGTGCCAGCAGTTCGGCCCGCCTCGAGCAGTACTTC. Translation gives CASSSARLEQYF.

Written as DNA, the CDR3 is TGTGCCAGCAGCGGCCTGGAGCGGGGGGGCGGGGAGACCCAGTACTTC. It specifies CASSGLERGGGETQYF. This chain links TRBV9 with TRBJ2-5; 10 bases fit TRBD2. CDR3 length: 16 residues. Germline values: CDR1 SGDLS, CDR2 YYNGEE. V shed 3 bases and J 5 bases; nucleotides not matched to a gene: 10.